This TCR beta chain was retrieved from a study of blood T cell repertoires in COVID-19. At the level of the study: COVID-19 samples, acute and convalescent, were from the United States, Italy and Spain.

There are 15 residues in the CDR3. After removal of 0 bases from V and 8 bases from J, the junction contained 10 bases not matched to a gene. Germline CDR1 SGHTS, CDR2 YDEGEE. Original data processing: It was from reference gene primer amplification that nucleated cell counts were estimated. Method: immunoSEQ multiplex PCR; TCRdb's copy keeps in-frame clones and lacks some. V and J calls and clone size are as listed in that table; D and trimming were resolved from the DNA. The repertoire holds 200,000 to 300,000 clones, with 84% as singletons. V and J are TRBV5-8 and TRBJ1-2; 7 bases are a match to TRBD1. This TCR was recovered from a man in his sixties with acute or convalescent COVID-19. Sequencing used peripheral blood. The CDR3 nucleotides read TGTGCCAGCAGCTTGGCCCTCAGGGGGATGCGAGGCTACACCTTC. This encodes CASSLALRGMRGYTF.